Each of the 21 T cell receptor beta chains below was sequenced from the same sample in a study of T cell responses to AZD1222 COVID-19 vaccine. Sequenced by immunoSEQ multiplex PCR; TCRdb stores in-frame clones only, minus some. The sample holds about 39,000 clones, 88% seen once. The material was peripheral blood, obtained 28 days after the second dose of the MenACWY control vaccine. These receptors were obtained from an adult who received the MenACWY meningococcal vaccine as a control.

A single count supports this clone. The rearrangement links TRBV3-1 (or the pseudogene TRBV3-2) to TRBJ2-3; the D is unclear. This CDR3 has 11 amino acids. Germline-derived CDR1 and CDR2 are LGHDT and YNNKEL (reference sequence). V lost 6 bases and J 8 bases, leaving 9 bases between the germline ends. The CDR3 region has the DNA TGTGCCAGCAGGGCTGTGGGTACGCAGTATTTT. Its translation: CASRAVGTQYF.

The chain carries TRBV28 and TRBJ2-3, with 15 bases aligning to TRBD2. CDR3 size: 19 residues. The trim removed 5 bases at V and 6 bases at J, leaving 15 bases unmatched. Germline-derived CDR1 and CDR2 are MDHEN and SYDVKM. This CDR3 is CASSPQGVTGLAGGDTQYF. The CDR3 DNA reads TGTGCCAGCAGTCCACAGGGGGTAACGGGACTAGCGGGAGGTGATACGCAGTATTTT.

This chain links TRBV19 with TRBJ1-1; D not resolved. Germline V CDR1 and CDR2: LNHDA, SQIVND (reference sequence). The CDR3 sequence is 13 residues long. V was pared by 0 bases and J by 6 bases, with 8 bases between. The CDR3 bases are TGTGCCAGTAGTATAGATTTGAGGGCTGAAGCTTTCTTT. Translating it yields CASSIDLRAEAFF.

This clone was seen more than once but under ten times. This chain connects TRBV19 to TRBJ1-6, with 12 bases fitting TRBD1. Germline V gives CDR1 LNHDA, CDR2 SQIVND (reference sequence). This CDR3 spans 19 amino acids. V dropped 3 bases and J dropped 0; count of bases not matched to a gene: 6. The CDR3 DNA reads TGTGCCAGTAGTATCAGGGACAGGGGGCCTAGCTCCTATAATTCACCCCTCCACTTT. As protein: CASSIRDRGPSSYNSPLHF. The full variable domain, its missing parts supplied by reference TRBV19 and TRBJ1-6, is DGGITQSPKYLFRKEGQNVTLSCEQNLNHDAMYWYRQDPGQGLRLIYYSQIVNDFQKGDIAEGYSVSREKKESFPLTVTSAQKNPTAFYLCASSIRDRGPSSYNSPLHFGNGTRLTVT.

This sequence joins TRBV27 and TRBJ2-7; TRBD1 is a possible D gene (6 bases). CDR3 length equals 12 residues. V lost 5 bases and J 8 bases, leaving 13 bases between the germline ends. Germline V gene sequence: CDR1 MNHEY, CDR2 SMNVEV (reference sequence). The CDR3 protein is CASSRDRTKQYF. The CDR3 bases are TGTGCCAGCAGTCGAGACAGGACCAAGCAGTACTTC.

The J gene is TRBJ2-5, the V gene TRBV2, with D uncertain. Germline-derived CDR1 and CDR2 are SNHLY and FYNNEI. Trimming left V 4 bases short and J 0 bases short, with 9 bases between. The CDR3 length is 14 residues. CDR3 protein: CASSVLPNQETQYF. CDR3 coding DNA: TGTGCCAGCAGTGTTCTACCGAACCAAGAGACCCAGTACTTC.

The chain carries TRBV27 and TRBJ2-7; no reliable D call. Trimming stripped 6 bases from V and 3 bases from J, with 15 bases between. The CDR3 runs to 14 residues. Germline loops: CDR1 MNHEY, CDR2 SMNVEV (reference sequence). CDR3 DNA sequence: TGTGCCAGCAGCACATGGGTGTCAGGCTACGAGCAGTACTTC. Translation gives CASSTWVSGYEQYF.

The J gene is TRBJ2-7, the V gene TRBV5-4, with D possibly TRBD2 on 6 matching bases. V was cut by 4 bases and J by 3 bases, with 20 bases left in between. Per the germline V gene, CDR1 is SGHNT and CDR2 is YYREEE (reference sequence). This CDR3 has 16 residues. CDR3 region: CASSGPGDSTFYEQYF. The CDR3 DNA follows: TGTGCCAGCAGCGGACCGGGAGATTCGACCTTCTACGAGCAGTACTTC. The full variable domain, its missing parts supplied by reference TRBV5-4 and TRBJ2-7, is ETGVTQSPTHLIKTRGQQVTLRCSSQSGHNTVSWYQQALGQGPQFIFQYYREEENGRGNFPPRFSGLQFPNYSSELNVNALELDDSALYLCASSGPGDSTFYEQYFGPGTRLTVT.

The chain couples TRBV10-3 to TRBJ2-7; D uncertain. The germline CDR1 and CDR2 sequences are ENHRY and SYGVKD. CDR3 length: 15 residues. V lost 5 bases, J lost 2 bases, and 16 bases lay in between. CDR3 coding DNA: TGTGCCATCAGTCAAGGACCCGCGGCGGCCTACGAGCAGTACTTC. Translating it yields CAISQGPAAAYEQYF.

The V call is TRBV27, the J call TRBJ1-1; D unclear. CDR1 and CDR2 (germline): MNHEY, SMNVEV (reference sequence). V was shortened by 1 base and J by 6 bases, with 12 bases between the two germline ends. This CDR3 has 14 residues. This CDR3 is CASSLLEGRAEAFF. DNA for the CDR3: TGTGCCAGCAGTTTATTGGAGGGCCGGGCTGAAGCTTTCTTT.

The sample holds one count of this clone. J is TRBJ2-2 and V is TRBV10-2, with TRBD2 matching 8 bases. Germline CDR1 is WSHSY and CDR2 is SAAADI. The CDR3 runs to 18 residues. The V segment lost 3 bases and the J segment 1 base; nucleotides outside the gene matches: 10. The CDR3 region is CASSEVGRAYKNTGELFF. The CDR3 coding sequence is TGCGCCAGCAGTGAAGTCGGGAGGGCCTACAAGAACACCGGGGAGCTGTTTTTT.

This chain joins TRBV30 and TRBJ1-1; the D gene is possibly TRBD1 (5 bases). Deletions cut 2 bases from V and 6 bases from J, with 16 bases between. The CDR3 totals 14 residues. Germline assignment: CDR1 GTSNPN and CDR2 SVGIG (reference sequence). CDR3 residues: CAWSPQGGYAEAFF. DNA of the CDR3: TGTGCCTGGAGTCCTCAGGGAGGGTACGCTGAAGCTTTCTTT.

V is TRBV3-1 (or the pseudogene TRBV3-2) and J is TRBJ2-7; D is perhaps TRBD1 (5 bases). This CDR3 is 14 amino acids long. Germline CDR1 LGHDT, CDR2 YNNKEL (reference sequence). Trimming left V 2 bases short and J 5 bases short, with 13 bases between. CDR3 bases: TGTGCCAGCAGCCAACAGTCTAGGGGCAACGAGCAGTACTTC. It encodes CASSQQSRGNEQYF.

This chain connects TRBV29-1 to TRBJ2-2; no clear D. Deletions cut 3 bases from V and 6 bases from J, with 8 bases between. CDR1 and CDR2 (germline): SQVTM, ANQGSEA. The CDR3 runs 12 residues. CDR3 sequence reads: CSVEPRAGELFF. The CDR3 DNA is TGCAGCGTTGAGCCCCGAGCCGGGGAGCTGTTTTTT.

The chain carries TRBV6-2 or TRBV6-3 and TRBJ2-6; D is ambiguous. CDR3 size: 15 residues. With 2 bases removed from V and 1 base from J, the gap between germline ends came to 6 bases. The V gene's germline CDR1 is MNHEY and CDR2 SVGEGT. The CDR3 DNA sequence: TGTGCCAGCAGTTACGAAGGGTCTGGGGCCAACGTCCTGACTTTC. Its protein is CASSYEGSGANVLTF.

V gene TRBV10-2 combines with J gene TRBJ1-5; the D gene is possibly TRBD1 (5 bases). With 1 base removed from V and 1 base from J, the gap between germline ends came to 5 bases. Per the germline V gene, CDR1 is WSHSY and CDR2 is SAAADI. The CDR3 length is 14 residues. CDR3 residues: CASSEWGSNQPQHF. For the CDR3, the DNA is TGCGCCAGCAGTGAGTGGGGGAGCAATCAGCCCCAGCATTTT.

This clone was seen once. The chain couples TRBV7-9 to TRBJ2-5, with 10 bases matching TRBD1. CDR1 and CDR2 from the germline V gene are SEHNR and FQNEAQ (reference sequence). The CDR3 has 16 amino acids. J lost 4 bases, V lost 5 bases, and 10 bases had no gene match. The CDR3 DNA reads TGTGCCAGCAGCCCGAGACAGGGGGCTCAGGTAGAGACCCAGTACTTC. Translating gives CASSPRQGAQVETQYF.

The J gene is TRBJ2-7, the V gene TRBV27; possibly TRBD2 for D (5 bases). Trimming cost V 6 bases and J 3 bases, with 18 bases left between them. The CDR3 loop spans 15 amino acids. CDR1 is MNHEY, CDR2 SMNVEV, per germline (reference sequence). The CDR3 loop is CASRVRRTPVYEQYF. In DNA form, the CDR3 reads TGTGCCAGCAGAGTAAGGCGGACTCCCGTCTACGAGCAGTACTTC.

This chain uses TRBV5-1 with TRBJ2-2; 12 positions agree with TRBD1. This CDR3 spans 18 amino acids. The V gene's germline CDR1 is SGHRS and CDR2 YFSETQ. V trimming: 4 bases; J trimming: 6 bases; junction bases outside the gene matches: 13. The CDR3 DNA is TGCGCCAGCAGCCCTGGGACAGGGGGCCGTCGGAGGGCCGGGGAGCTGTTTTTT. The encoded protein is CASSPGTGGRRRAGELFF.

The chain recombines TRBV7-8 with TRBJ2-1; D remains unclear. Germline V gene data show CDR1 as SGHVS and CDR2 as FQNEAQ. This CDR3 is 13 amino acids long. The V end lost 5 bases, the J end lost 3 bases, and 8 bases lay between the germline ends. The CDR3 loop reads CASSILDYNEQFF. The CDR3 nucleotides are TGTGCCAGCAGCATATTAGACTACAATGAGCAGTTCTTC.

The chain couples TRBV5-1 to TRBJ2-3; D call uncertain. Germline-derived CDR1 and CDR2 are SGHRS and YFSETQ. Trimming took 0 bases from V and 5 from J, leaving 4 bases between them. The CDR3 spans 12 residues. Written as DNA, the CDR3 is TGCGCCAGCAGCTTGGTGGAAGATACGCAGTATTTT. Protein product: CASSLVEDTQYF.